This T cell receptor (beta chain) derives from a study of blood T cells in healthy people across ages. Findings of the study overall: Older age went with lower TCR beta diversity per million T cells, in a roughly linear way. With naive T cell percentage, TCR beta diversity showed a strong correlation.

With regard to this clonotype: The antigen is undetermined.

This CDR3 spans 13 amino acids. Germline CDR1 MDHEN, CDR2 SYDVKM. Trimming took 7 bases from V and 6 from J, leaving 13 bases between them. Combining a sample-barcoded 5' primer with a J-beta primer mix, a second PCR ran for roughly 6 to 12 cycles. TCRdb re-analysed the 5' RACE reads in MiXCR, keeping a single row per CDR3 protein. The sample holds roughly 800,000 distinct CDR3 sequences, 20% to 25% seen once. A further study also used this sample, focusing on T cells of mothers and their children. That publication notes: Samples were obtained from three healthy Caucasian mothers and their six children.

The sequencing input was blood. The V gene is TRBV28, the J gene TRBJ2-1, with D perhaps matching TRBD1 (6 bases). This clonotype was obtained from a boy between 10 and 17 years old in good health. CDR3 region: CASITGQGNEQFF. CDR3 nucleotide sequence: TGTGCCAGCATCACAGGGCAGGGCAATGAGCAGTTCTTC.